Listed here are 31 T cell receptor beta chains from one sample, sequenced in a study of CD8+ T cells in alopecia areata. cDNA reverse transcribed from extracted RNA served as the sequencing template. Generated by immunoSEQ multiplex PCR, the TCRdb table keeps only in-frame clones and is missing some. The repertoire consists of 200,000 or so clones, with over 45% occurring once and the leading ten covering 5.5% to 6%. Treatment indicated: oral pan-JAK inhibitor, 5-10 mg twice daily. Sequenced material: CD4+ T cells sorted from blood, taken at week 24, from a patient treated with tofacitinib. The receptors come from a human donor with alopecia areata.

A single count supports this clone. V is TRBV9 and J is TRBJ1-2, with D tentatively TRBD1 (6 bases). The CDR3 is 15 residues long. Germline-derived CDR1 and CDR2 are SGDLS and YYNGEE. The germline V and J ends were trimmed by 0 bases and 7 bases, with 16 bases remaining between them. As DNA, the CDR3 is TGTGCCAGCAGCGTAGAGGTGGGCAGGGGTCGTGGCTACACCTTC. It codes for CASSVEVGRGRGYTF.

The chain employs TRBV7-2 and TRBJ1-1, with D tentatively TRBD1 (6 bases). There are 14 residues in the CDR3. Trimming stripped 1 base from V and 10 bases from J, with 16 bases between. Germline CDR1 reads SGHTA; CDR2 reads FQGNSA. The CDR3 loop reads CASSLVAETGGAFF. In DNA form, the CDR3 reads TGTGCCAGCAGCTTAGTGGCAGAGACAGGAGGAGCTTTCTTT.

The J gene is TRBJ2-6, the V gene TRBV5-1; D ambiguous. Germline V gene sequence: CDR1 SGHRS, CDR2 YFSETQ. Trimming removed 7 bases at V and 1 base at J, with 6 bases between. This CDR3 region has 13 residues. As DNA, the CDR3 is TGCGCCAGCGGCGGATCTGGGGCCAACGTCCTGACTTTC. As protein: CASGGSGANVLTF.

V is TRBV30 and J is TRBJ2-2; 8 bases fit TRBD2. CDR3 size: 15 residues. With 2 bases clipped from V and 6 bases from J, the junction kept 8 bases outside the gene matches. Per the germline V gene, CDR1 is GTSNPN and CDR2 is SVGIG (reference sequence). The CDR3 nucleotides are TGTGCCTGGAGTCGAGCCGGGACTAGGTCCGGGGAGCTGTTTTTT. Residues: CAWSRAGTRSGELFF.

J is TRBJ2-7 and V is TRBV15, with a tentative D call TRBD2 (6 bases). V shed 1 base and J shed 2 bases, with 15 bases lying between them. The CDR3 has 16 amino acids. Germline-derived CDR1 and CDR2 are LNHNV and YYDKDF (reference sequence). The CDR3 here is CATSRASGTSAYEQYF. CDR3 sequence (DNA): TGTGCCACCAGCAGAGCCTCCGGGACTTCAGCCTACGAGCAGTACTTC.

The V gene is TRBV5-6, the J gene TRBJ1-3; D is uncertain. With 7 bases removed from V and 0 bases from J, the gap between germline ends came to 11 bases. Germline V gives CDR1 SGHDT, CDR2 YYEEEE. This CDR3 is 14 amino acids long. The CDR3 DNA reads as TGTGCCAGCTACGGGTACTACTCTGGAAACACCATATATTTT. Its translation is CASYGYYSGNTIYF. Together with reference TRBV5-6 and TRBJ1-3, the CDR3 gives the full variable domain: DAGVTQSPTHLIKTRGQQVTLRCSPKSGHDTVSWYQQALGQGPQFIFQYYEEEERQRGNFPDRFSGHQFPNYSSELNVNALLLGDSALYLCASYGYYSGNTIYFGEGSWLTVV.

V gene TRBV18 combines with J gene TRBJ2-5, with no clear D. Trimming stripped 5 bases from V and 5 bases from J, with 9 bases between. This CDR3 spans 12 amino acids. Germline assignment: CDR1 KGHSH and CDR2 LQKENI. This CDR3 reads CASSGRSETQYF. CDR3 nucleotide sequence: TGTGCCAGCTCAGGGCGTAGCGAGACCCAGTACTTC. The full variable domain, in which reference TRBV18 and TRBJ2-5 provide the parts outside the CDR3, is NAGVMQNPRHLVRRRGQEARLRCSPMKGHSHVYWYRQLPEEGLKFMVYLQKENIIDESGMPKERFSAEFPKEGPSILRIQQVVRGDSAAYFCASSGRSETQYFGPGTRLLVL.

The chain is built from TRBV6-5 and TRBJ1-4; D call uncertain. CDR1 and CDR2 (germline): MNHEY, SVGAGI. This CDR3 is 13 amino acids long. V was trimmed by 0 bases and J by 8 bases, leaving 7 bases between them. The CDR3 region is CASSYSIWEKLFF. For the CDR3, the DNA is TGTGCCAGCAGTTACTCAATTTGGGAAAAACTGTTTTTT.

The V call is TRBV29-1, the J call TRBJ2-3, with 8 bases lining up with TRBD2. The CDR3 extends over 13 amino acids. Germline V gene data show CDR1 as SQVTM and CDR2 as ANQGSEA. V was clipped by 6 bases and J by 8 bases; unmatched bases: 10. CDR3 sequence reads: CSVGLDPKGTQYF. CDR3 sequence (DNA): TGCAGCGTGGGACTAGACCCGAAGGGTACGCAGTATTTT.

This sequence joins TRBV25-1 and TRBJ1-1; D is possibly TRBD1 (6 bases). Germline-derived CDR1 and CDR2 are MGHDK and SYGVNS. Trimming took off 2 bases at V and 0 bases at J, with 10 bases between the two ends. The CDR3 is made up of 15 amino acids. The DNA of the CDR3 is TGTGCCAGCAGTGAACTAGGGGACATGAACACTGAAGCTTTCTTT. It specifies CASSELGDMNTEAFF. Drawing the rest from reference TRBV25-1 and TRBJ1-1, the complete variable domain is EADIYQTPRYLVIGTGKKITLECSQTMGHDKMYWYQQDPGMELHLIHYSYGVNSTEKGDLSSESTVSRIRTEHFPLTLESARPSHTSQYLCASSELGDMNTEAFFGQGTRLTVV.

J is TRBJ2-6 and V is TRBV19; 8 nucleotides match TRBD1. The CDR3 runs 16 residues. Germline V gene data show CDR1 as LNHDA and CDR2 as SQIVND (reference sequence). The J segment lost 0 bases and the V segment lost 4 bases, leaving 2 bases of the junction unmatched. CDR3 sequence (DNA): TGTGCCAGTAGTAGGACAGGGCTCTCTGGGGCCAACGTCCTGACTTTC. It specifies CASSRTGLSGANVLTF.

The chain links TRBV7-2 to TRBJ1-5; D perhaps matches TRBD1 (5 bases). The CDR3 is 14 amino acids. Germline CDR1 is SGHTA and CDR2 is FQGNSA. Trimming removed 5 bases at V and 11 bases at J, with 19 bases between. The CDR3 loop is CASSRGTPDTSQHF. For the CDR3, the DNA is TGTGCCAGCAGCCGGGGGACCCCGGATACGTCCCAGCATTTT.

V is TRBV29-1 and J is TRBJ1-2; no definite D call. V gave up 4 bases and J gave up 0 bases, with 12 bases separating them. This CDR3 contains 14 residues. Looked up from germline, CDR1 is SQVTM and CDR2 is ANQGSEA. CDR3 sequence: CSVGSVRANYGYTF. CDR3 nucleotide sequence: TGCAGCGTTGGCTCAGTTAGAGCTAACTATGGCTACACCTTC.

This chain connects TRBV5-1 to TRBJ2-1; D ambiguous. This CDR3 region has 14 residues. Trimming cost V 4 bases and J 1 base, with 9 bases left between them. Germline V gene data show CDR1 as SGHRS and CDR2 as YFSETQ. For the CDR3, the DNA is TGCGCCAGCAGCCCTACTACTTCCTACAATGAGCAGTTCTTC. Residues: CASSPTTSYNEQFF. Filled out from reference TRBV5-1 and TRBJ2-1, the complete variable domain reads KAGVTQTPRYLIKTRGQQVTLSCSPISGHRSVSWYQQTPGQGLQFLFEYFSETQRNKGNFPGRFSGRQFSNSRSEMNVSTLELGDSALYLCASSPTTSYNEQFFGPGTRLTVL.

The chain combines TRBV29-1 with TRBJ2-3; D uncertain. CDR3 length equals 13 residues. CDR1 and CDR2 (germline): SQVTM, ANQGSEA. V was pared by 3 bases and J by 2 bases, with 9 bases between. The CDR3 DNA follows: TGCAGCGTTGATTTGCGTACCACAGATACGCAGTATTTT. Translated, it gives CSVDLRTTDTQYF.

The count of this clone is one. The rearrangement joins TRBV27 to TRBJ1-2, with TRBD1 matching 7 bases. This CDR3 spans 14 amino acids. Unmatched junction bases numbered 5, after V lost 5 bases and J lost 2 bases. CDR1 and CDR2 from the germline V gene are MNHEY and SMNVEV (reference sequence). The chain's CDR3 is CASSPDRANYGYTF. DNA of the CDR3: TGTGCCAGCAGTCCCGACAGGGCCAACTATGGCTACACCTTC.

This rearrangement joins TRBV4-1 to TRBJ2-7; D gene ambiguous. CDR3 size: 14 residues. The V gene lost 2 bases and the J gene lost 4 bases, with 12 bases spanning the gap. Germline lookup yields CDR1 MGHRA and CDR2 YSYEKL. The CDR3 DNA sequence: TGCGCCAGCAGCCAACCCCCTACCCATTACGAGCAGTACTTC. This gives the protein CASSQPPTHYEQYF.

The V call is TRBV5-1, the J call TRBJ2-7; TRBD2 agrees at 8 bases. This CDR3 contains 13 residues. The V gene end was trimmed by 2 bases and the J gene end by 6 bases; junction bases not matched to a gene: 4. Looked up from germline, CDR1 is SGHRS and CDR2 is YFSETQ. Written as DNA, the CDR3 is TGCGCCAGCAGCTTCAGCGGGGGTCTCGAGCAGTACTTC. Translated, it gives CASSFSGGLEQYF. Using reference TRBV5-1 and TRBJ2-7 for the parts outside the CDR3, the full variable domain is KAGVTQTPRYLIKTRGQQVTLSCSPISGHRSVSWYQQTPGQGLQFLFEYFSETQRNKGNFPGRFSGRQFSNSRSEMNVSTLELGDSALYLCASSFSGGLEQYFGPGTRLTVT.

A few counts support this clone. The chain uses TRBV5-1 and TRBJ2-6, with no clear D. This CDR3 is 14 amino acids long. Germline CDR1 SGHRS, CDR2 YFSETQ. Trimming cost V 3 bases and J 2 bases, with 6 bases left between them. For the CDR3, the DNA is TGCGCCAGCAGCTCGAATACTGGGGCCAACGTCCTGACTTTC. Its translation: CASSSNTGANVLTF.

This sequence joins TRBV2 and TRBJ2-5; tentative D call: TRBD2 (6 bases). V lost 7 bases and J lost 2, with 14 bases in between. CDR1 is SNHLY and CDR2 is FYNNEI in the germline V gene. The CDR3 runs to 14 residues. CDR3 loop: CASIHNLAQETQYF. For the CDR3, the DNA is TGTGCCAGCATCCACAACCTAGCGCAAGAGACCCAGTACTTC. The full variable domain, in which reference TRBV2 and TRBJ2-5 provide the parts outside the CDR3, is EPEVTQTPSHQVTQMGQEVILRCVPISNHLYFYWYRQILGQKVEFLVSFYNNEISEKSEIFDDQFSVERPDGSNFTLKIRSTKLEDSAMYFCASIHNLAQETQYFGPGTRLLVL.

This clone was observed a handful of times. The chain links TRBV2 to TRBJ2-3, with D tentatively TRBD1 (5 bases). The CDR3 contains 15 residues. CDR1 and CDR2 (germline): SNHLY, FYNNEI. V was pared by 8 bases and J by 0 bases, with 15 bases between. CDR3 DNA: TGTGCCAGCGTCGGTGGGGCGAGGAGCACAGATACGCAGTATTTT. Its protein is CASVGGARSTDTQYF.

This clone was seen a handful of times. The chain is built from TRBV18 and TRBJ1-5, with a tentative D call TRBD1 (6 bases). The CDR3 has 15 residues. V was clipped by 3 bases and J by 3 bases, with 12 bases between them. Germline V gene lookup returns CDR1 KGHSH and CDR2 LQKENI. CDR3 DNA: TGTGCCAGCTCACCCAGACAGGCTGACAATCAGCCCCAGCATTTT. Amino acids: CASSPRQADNQPQHF.

The V call is TRBV6-5, the J call TRBJ1-1, with 8 bases that match TRBD1. The length of the CDR3 is 15 residues. CDR1 and CDR2 from the germline V gene are MNHEY and SVGAGI. The V segment lost 6 bases and the J segment 0 bases; nucleotides outside the gene matches: 6. The CDR3 loop is CASRLRGRMNTEAFF. The DNA of the CDR3 is TGTGCCAGCAGACTCAGGGGGCGAATGAACACTGAAGCTTTCTTT.

V is TRBV6-6 and J is TRBJ2-5; D not certain. This CDR3 is built from 13 residues. Germline V lookup: CDR1 MNHNY, CDR2 SVGAGI (reference sequence). Trimming took off 6 bases at V and 6 bases at J, with 14 bases between the two ends. The CDR3 region is CASSEKPGKTQYF. The CDR3 DNA follows: TGTGCCAGCAGCGAAAAACCCGGAAAGACCCAGTACTTC.

The rearrangement joins TRBV9 to TRBJ1-1; 8 positions match TRBD1. Germline CDR1 is SGDLS and CDR2 is YYNGEE. Losses at the gene ends were 0 bases for V and 4 bases for J; bases not matched to a gene: 11. This CDR3 contains 17 residues. As DNA, the CDR3 is TGTGCCAGCAGCGTAGGGGGCAGGGGGCCAGGATCCACTGAAGCTTTCTTT. Residues: CASSVGGRGPGSTEAFF.

Remarks on this clone: In the same sample, other DNA sequences code for this CDR3. The genes are TRBV9 and TRBJ2-5; D not certain. The V end was cut by 1 base, the J end by 5 bases, with 9 bases between. This CDR3 has 13 amino acids. Germline values: CDR1 SGDLS, CDR2 YYNGEE. CDR3 nucleotides: TGTGCCAGCAGCGTACCAGGCAGGGAGACCCAGTACTTC. Translating gives CASSVPGRETQYF.

The chain links TRBV19 to TRBJ2-6, with unresolved D. The germline gives CDR1 LNHDA, CDR2 SQIVND (reference sequence). Trimming stripped 3 bases from V and 1 base from J, with 7 bases between. The CDR3 extends over 15 amino acids. DNA of the CDR3: TGTGCCAGTAGTATGTTCAGGTCTGGGGCCAACGTCCTGACTTTC. Translating gives CASSMFRSGANVLTF.

The rearrangement joins TRBV29-1 to TRBJ2-3; D is ambiguous. Germline V gene data show CDR1 as SQVTM and CDR2 as ANQGSEA. The CDR3 is 14 amino acids. V dropped 3 bases and J dropped 1 base, with 11 bases sitting between them. This chain's CDR3 is CSVDGTHGTDTQYF. CDR3 DNA: TGCAGCGTTGATGGAACCCATGGCACAGATACGCAGTATTTT.

J is TRBJ2-1 and V is TRBV5-1; D is possibly TRBD2 (5 bases). The CDR3 sequence is 12 residues long. From germline, CDR1 is SGHRS and CDR2 YFSETQ. V shed 2 bases and J shed 6 bases, with 6 bases lying between them. Here the CDR3 DNA reads TGCGCCAGCAGCTTTGAGGGCAATGAGCAGTTCTTC. Translating gives CASSFEGNEQFF.

J is TRBJ1-4 and V is TRBV30; maybe TRBD1 (5 bases). Trimming removed 0 bases from V and 5 bases from J, with 16 bases in between. Germline lookup yields CDR1 GTSNPN and CDR2 SVGIG (reference sequence). This CDR3 contains 16 residues. The CDR3 coding sequence is TGTGCCTGGAGTGTCGGGTCAGGGAGGAAGAATGAAAAACTGTTTTTT. Amino acid sequence: CAWSVGSGRKNEKLFF.

This clone has more than one count but fewer than ten. The sample holds other DNA sequences that translate to the same CDR3. This chain joins TRBV5-1 and TRBJ2-7, with 10 nucleotides matching TRBD1. The V and J ends lost 4 bases and 5 bases, in that order; junction bases with no gene match: 6. The CDR3 totals 14 residues. CDR1 and CDR2 from the germline V gene are SGHRS and YFSETQ. Written as DNA, the CDR3 is TGCGCCAGCAGCCCCGGACAGGGGGGAGACGAGCAGTACTTC. Its translation: CASSPGQGGDEQYF.